This record covers a single T cell receptor beta chain. These data come from a study of blood T cell repertoires in COVID-19. About the study: In each case, the material was cDNA or gDNA derived from T cells, B-cell-depleted T cells, or PBMCs.

Germline V gene sequence: CDR1 SGHNT, CDR2 YYREEE (reference sequence). Unmatched junction bases numbered 7, after V lost 4 bases and J lost 9 bases. CDR3 length equals 14 residues. Per the original data handling: Reference gene primer amplification gave estimated nucleated cell counts. The protocol was immunoSEQ multiplex PCR, while the TCRdb copy is restricted to in-frame clones and leaves out a portion. D and trimming were read from the DNA, whereas the V and J calls and clone size are those reported in that table. This repertoire shows 250,000 to 300,000 clones, 86% found once; its top ten account for around 3.6%.

The TCR sequence derives from a man between 18 and 35 years old with active or convalescent COVID-19. The chain uses TRBV5-4 and TRBJ2-1; 10 bases map to TRBD2. Sequenced input: peripheral blood. CDR3 in DNA: TGTGCCAGCAGCGGTCTAGCGGGAGCGGGTGAGCAGTTCTTC. Translation: CASSGLAGAGEQFF.